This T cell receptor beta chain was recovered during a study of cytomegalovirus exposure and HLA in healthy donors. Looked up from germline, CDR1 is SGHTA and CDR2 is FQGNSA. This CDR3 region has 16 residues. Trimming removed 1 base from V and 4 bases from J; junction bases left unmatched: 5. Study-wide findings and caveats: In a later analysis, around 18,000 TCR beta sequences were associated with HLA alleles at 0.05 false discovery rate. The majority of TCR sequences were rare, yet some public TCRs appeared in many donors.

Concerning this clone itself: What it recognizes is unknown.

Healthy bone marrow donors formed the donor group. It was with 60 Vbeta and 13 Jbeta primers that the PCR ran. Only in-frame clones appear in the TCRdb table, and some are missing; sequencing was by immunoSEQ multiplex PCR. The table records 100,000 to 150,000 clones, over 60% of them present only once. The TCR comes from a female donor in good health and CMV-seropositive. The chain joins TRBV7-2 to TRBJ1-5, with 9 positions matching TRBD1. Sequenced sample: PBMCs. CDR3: CASSLGGTGPNQPQHF. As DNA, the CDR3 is TGTGCCAGCAGCTTAGGGGGGACAGGGCCAAATCAGCCCCAGCATTTT.